Described below is a single T cell receptor beta chain sequence and its context. V was clipped by 6 bases and J by 7 bases, with 15 bases between them. The CDR3 runs 14 residues. Germline lookup yields CDR1 MNHEY and CDR2 SVGAGI. The data stem from a study of blood T cell repertoires in COVID-19. Study processing details: Quantification of nucleated cells was approximated via reference gene primer amplification. TCRdb's copy holds only in-frame clones and misses some; the assay was immunoSEQ multiplex PCR. D and trimming come from the DNA, and the V and J calls and clone size come from that table. The profile covers some 350,000 clones, with around 87% appearing a single time and 0.95% to 1.1% taken by the ten largest.

The sequenced sample was PBMCs or T cells enriched from blood (not recorded which). The receptor was derived from a man aged 18-30 years who had recovered from COVID-19. The chain combines TRBV6-5 with TRBJ1-4; D may be TRBD1 (6 bases). CDR3: CASRPDRVREKLFF. DNA for the CDR3: TGTGCCAGCAGGCCGGACAGAGTGCGTGAAAAACTGTTTTTT.